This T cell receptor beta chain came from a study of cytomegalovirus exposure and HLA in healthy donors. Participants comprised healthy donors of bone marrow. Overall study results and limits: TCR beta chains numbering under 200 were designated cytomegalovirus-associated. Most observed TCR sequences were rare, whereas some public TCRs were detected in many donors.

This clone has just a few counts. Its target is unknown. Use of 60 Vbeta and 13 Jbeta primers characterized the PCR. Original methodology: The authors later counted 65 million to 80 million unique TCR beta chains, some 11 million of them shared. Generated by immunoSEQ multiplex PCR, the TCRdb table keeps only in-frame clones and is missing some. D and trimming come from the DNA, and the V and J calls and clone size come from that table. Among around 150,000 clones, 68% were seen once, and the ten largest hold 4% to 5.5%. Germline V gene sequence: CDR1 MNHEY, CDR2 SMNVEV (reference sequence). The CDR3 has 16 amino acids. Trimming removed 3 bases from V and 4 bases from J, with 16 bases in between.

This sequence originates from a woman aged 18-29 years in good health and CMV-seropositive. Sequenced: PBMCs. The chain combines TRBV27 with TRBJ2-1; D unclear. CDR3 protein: CASSFSSVSHYNEQFF. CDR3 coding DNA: TGTGCCAGCAGTTTTAGTTCTGTTTCCCATTACAATGAGCAGTTCTTC.